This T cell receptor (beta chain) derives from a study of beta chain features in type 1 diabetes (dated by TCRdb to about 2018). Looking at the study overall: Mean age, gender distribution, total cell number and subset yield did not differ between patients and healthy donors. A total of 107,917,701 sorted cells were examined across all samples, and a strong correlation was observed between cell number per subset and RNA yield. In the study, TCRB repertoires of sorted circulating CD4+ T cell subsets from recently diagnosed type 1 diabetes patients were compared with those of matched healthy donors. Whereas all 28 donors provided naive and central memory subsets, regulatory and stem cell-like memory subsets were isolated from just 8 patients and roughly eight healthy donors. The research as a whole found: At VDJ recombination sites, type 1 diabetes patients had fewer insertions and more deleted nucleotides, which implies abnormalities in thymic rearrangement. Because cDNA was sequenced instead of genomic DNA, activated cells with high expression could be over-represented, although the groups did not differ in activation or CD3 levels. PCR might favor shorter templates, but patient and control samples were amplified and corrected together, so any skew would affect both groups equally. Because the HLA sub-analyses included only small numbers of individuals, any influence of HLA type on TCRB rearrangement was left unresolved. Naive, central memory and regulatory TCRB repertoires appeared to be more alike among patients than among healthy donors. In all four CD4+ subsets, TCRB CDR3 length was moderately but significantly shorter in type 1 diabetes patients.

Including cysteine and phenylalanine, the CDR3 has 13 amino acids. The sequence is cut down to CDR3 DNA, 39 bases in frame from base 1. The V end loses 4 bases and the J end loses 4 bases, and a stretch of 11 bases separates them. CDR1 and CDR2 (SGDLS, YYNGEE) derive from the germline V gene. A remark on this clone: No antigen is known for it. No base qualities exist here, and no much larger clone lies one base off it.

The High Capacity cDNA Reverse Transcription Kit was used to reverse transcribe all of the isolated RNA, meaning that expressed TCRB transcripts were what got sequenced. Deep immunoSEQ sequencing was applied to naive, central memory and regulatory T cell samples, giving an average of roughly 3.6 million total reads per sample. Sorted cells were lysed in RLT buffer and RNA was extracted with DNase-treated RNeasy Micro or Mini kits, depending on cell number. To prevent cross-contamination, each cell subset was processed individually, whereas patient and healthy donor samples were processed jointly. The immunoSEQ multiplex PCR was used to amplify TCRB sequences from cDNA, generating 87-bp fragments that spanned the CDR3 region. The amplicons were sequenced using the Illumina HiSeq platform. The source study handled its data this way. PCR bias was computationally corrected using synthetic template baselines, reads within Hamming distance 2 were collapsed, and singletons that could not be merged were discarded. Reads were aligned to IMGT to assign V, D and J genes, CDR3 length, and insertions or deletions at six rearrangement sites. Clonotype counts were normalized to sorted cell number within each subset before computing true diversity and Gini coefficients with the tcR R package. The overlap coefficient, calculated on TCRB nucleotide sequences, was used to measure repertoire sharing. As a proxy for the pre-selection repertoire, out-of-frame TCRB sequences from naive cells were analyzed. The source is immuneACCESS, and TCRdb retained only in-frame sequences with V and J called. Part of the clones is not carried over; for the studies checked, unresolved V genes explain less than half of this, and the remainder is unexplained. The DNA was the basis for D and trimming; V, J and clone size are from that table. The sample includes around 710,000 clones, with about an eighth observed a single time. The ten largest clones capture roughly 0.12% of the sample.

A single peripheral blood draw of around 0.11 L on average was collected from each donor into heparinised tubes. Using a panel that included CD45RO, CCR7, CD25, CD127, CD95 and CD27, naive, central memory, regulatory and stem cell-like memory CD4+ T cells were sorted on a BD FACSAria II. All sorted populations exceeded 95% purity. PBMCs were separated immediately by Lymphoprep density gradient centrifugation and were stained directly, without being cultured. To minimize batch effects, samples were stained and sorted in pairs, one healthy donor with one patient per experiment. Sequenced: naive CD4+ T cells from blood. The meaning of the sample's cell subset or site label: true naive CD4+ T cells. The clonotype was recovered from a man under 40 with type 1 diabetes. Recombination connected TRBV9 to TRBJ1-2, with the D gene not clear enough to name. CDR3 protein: CASSPREFYGYTF. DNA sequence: TGTGCCAGCAGCCCAAGAGAGTTCTATGGCTACACCTTC.